Listed below are T cell receptor beta chains from one sample, sequenced in a study of T cells in Graves' hyperthyroidism and ophthalmopathy. TCRdb independently ran MiXCR on the multiplex PCR reads; one entry per CDR3 protein. The data contain under 750,000 distinct CDR3 sequences, roughly 20% of them singletons. Input material: blood. The receptors were sampled from a woman in her 50s with Graves' hyperthyroidism that later progressed to Graves' ophthalmopathy. Each CDR3 is given with its conserved first and last residue. Fields, in order: V gene, J gene, CDR3 protein.

V gene: TRBV6-1; J gene: TRBJ1-4; CDR3 protein: CASSEAGTGSGTNEKLFF
V gene: TRBV9; J gene: TRBJ2-7; CDR3 protein: CASSMGATYEQYF
V gene: TRBV7-9; J gene: TRBJ1-1; CDR3 protein: CASSLATDSNTEAFF
V gene: TRBV19; J gene: TRBJ1-4; CDR3 protein: CASTPGGGQLNEKLFF
V gene: TRBV10-2; J gene: TRBJ2-2; CDR3 protein: CASRKGGRGTGELFF
V gene: TRBV19; J gene: TRBJ1-5; CDR3 protein: CASSDPPSNQPQHF
V gene: TRBV25-1; J gene: TRBJ1-5; CDR3 protein: CASSARPGDQPQHF
V gene: TRBV20-1; J gene: TRBJ1-6; CDR3 protein: CSATGGQGQGNSPLHF
V gene: TRBV20-1; J gene: TRBJ2-7; CDR3 protein: CSAPSVGITYEQYF
V gene: TRBV4-2; J gene: TRBJ2-5; CDR3 protein: CASSQEATGHRYF
V gene: TRBV6-1; J gene: TRBJ1-2; CDR3 protein: CASSSTQANYGYTF
V gene: TRBV7-2; J gene: TRBJ1-5; CDR3 protein: CASSSGGRSNQPQHF
V gene: TRBV12-3/TRBV12-4; J gene: TRBJ1-5; CDR3 protein: CASSKSTGVNQPQHF
V gene: TRBV30; J gene: TRBJ1-3; CDR3 protein: CAWSVHEGPGNTIYF
V gene: TRBV2; J gene: TRBJ2-7; CDR3 protein: CASSPRRGWTYEQYF
V gene: TRBV20-1; J gene: TRBJ1-3; CDR3 protein: CSASRQGFSGNTIYF
V gene: TRBV7-6; J gene: TRBJ1-5; CDR3 protein: CASSPDFSNQPQHF
V gene: TRBV7-2; J gene: TRBJ1-1; CDR3 protein: CASRSRGYTEAFF
V gene: TRBV29-1; J gene: TRBJ1-1; CDR3 protein: CSARATGDTEAFF
V gene: TRBV7-2; J gene: TRBJ1-2; CDR3 protein: CASGRRVDYGYTF
V gene: TRBV5-6; J gene: TRBJ2-3; CDR3 protein: CASSLGGAGAISTDTQYF
V gene: TRBV6-1; J gene: TRBJ2-1; CDR3 protein: CASIWSSGRPINEQFF
V gene: TRBV5-4; J gene: TRBJ2-3; CDR3 protein: CASSLADGTDTQYF
V gene: TRBV4-1; J gene: TRBJ1-2; CDR3 protein: CASSGHRDRGYTF
V gene: TRBV2; J gene: TRBJ1-5; CDR3 protein: CAISGRLGQPQHF
V gene: TRBV11-2; J gene: TRBJ2-3; CDR3 protein: CASSEADRGRTDTQYF
V gene: TRBV13; J gene: TRBJ2-5; CDR3 protein: CASSGRRQIKHQETQYF
V gene: TRBV2; J gene: TRBJ1-1; CDR3 protein: CASSPPGLKNTEAFF
V gene: TRBV20-1; J gene: TRBJ1-2; CDR3 protein: CSARGEGLLRHHGYTF
V gene: TRBV20-1; J gene: TRBJ1-5; CDR3 protein: CSARDESHSNQPQHF
V gene: TRBV7-8; J gene: TRBJ2-7; CDR3 protein: CASSLAPGVYHEQYF
V gene: TRBV7-2; J gene: TRBJ2-1; CDR3 protein: CASRPRWSSYNEQFF
V gene: TRBV20-1; J gene: TRBJ1-2; CDR3 protein: CSASWTDYGYTF
V gene: TRBV5-4; J gene: TRBJ2-7; CDR3 protein: CASSSGGQGRYEQYF
V gene: TRBV11-3; J gene: TRBJ2-1; CDR3 protein: CASSFSTGGWNNEQFF
V gene: TRBV6-1; J gene: TRBJ2-7; CDR3 protein: CASTRQYEQYF
V gene: TRBV20-1; J gene: TRBJ1-1; CDR3 protein: CSAVEQGLGTEAFF
V gene: TRBV5-4; J gene: TRBJ2-1; CDR3 protein: CASSLSVHLNEQFF
V gene: TRBV15; J gene: TRBJ1-5; CDR3 protein: CATSREASYQPQHF
V gene: TRBV15; J gene: TRBJ1-5; CDR3 protein: CATSSTPGQVIYPQHF
V gene: TRBV30; J gene: TRBJ2-4; CDR3 protein: CAWSRGTEPPMGSKNIQYF
V gene: TRBV30; J gene: TRBJ1-4; CDR3 protein: CAWSELAGEKLFF
V gene: TRBV20-1; J gene: TRBJ2-3; CDR3 protein: CSAALLAGTDTQYF
V gene: TRBV6-5; J gene: TRBJ1-2; CDR3 protein: CASSYSSRDYGYTF
V gene: TRBV7-2; J gene: TRBJ2-3; CDR3 protein: CASSSPGPRADTQYF
V gene: TRBV27; J gene: TRBJ2-7; CDR3 protein: CASSLRQGAPPYEQYF
V gene: TRBV28; J gene: TRBJ2-1; CDR3 protein: CASGRGGFHNEQFF